This TCR beta chain came from a study of human thymus T cells. After removal of 4 bases from V and 5 bases from J, the junction contained 8 bases not matched to a gene. Germline V CDR1 and CDR2: SGHRS, YFSETQ. The CDR3 is 17 amino acids. The study, taken as a whole, reports: There appeared to be biased usage of V and J genes in thymic and blood repertoires.

Concerning this clone: Its antigen is unidentified.

During surgery, about 0.5-1 mL peripheral blood was drawn from four of eight donors. Blood DNA came from all available leukocytes, not a fixed cell number. TCRdb's copy holds only in-frame clones and misses some; the assay was immunoSEQ multiplex PCR. Counted here are about 60,000 clones, about 94% occurring once; the ten biggest clones make up around 5.4%. Material: blood. This receptor was identified in a boy younger than two with a congenital heart defect but otherwise immunologically healthy. The chain couples TRBV5-1 to TRBJ2-1, with 14 bases matching TRBD2. CDR3 sequence (DNA): TGCGCCAGCAGCCTCCTCTCGACTAGCGGGGGGGACAATGAGCAGTTCTTC. The encoded protein is CASSLLSTSGGDNEQFF.